A single T cell receptor (beta chain) is shown here with its context. Treatment of the sample: about 20 received Ad26.COV2.S at low or high dose, single or two shots; 5 received placebo; per-sample allocation not given. Repertoires come from day 63 after the first vaccine or placebo injection. Boston supplied an adult donor aged 18-55 years. This entry is derived from a study of Ad26.COV2.S vaccination and SARS-CoV-2 variants. Study as a whole: Donor was assigned to the Ad26.COV2.S arm of trial COV1001. Ad26.COV2.S given intramuscularly, once or twice 56 days apart.

Germline V gene lookup returns CDR1 LGHNT and CDR2 FRNRAP. The CDR3 is 15 amino acids. J was trimmed by 7 bases and V by 3 bases; bases with no gene match: 10. The method was immunoSEQ multiplex PCR; TCRdb's version includes in-frame clones alone and lacks a portion of them. This table holds hundreds of thousands of clones, 75% to 90% found once. This chain links TRBV12-5 with TRBJ1-2; 8 bases align to TRBD1. This TCR was sampled from a person between 18 and 59 years old who received the Ad26.COV2.S COVID-19 vaccine or a placebo. Sample: peripheral blood, taken in a trial of Ad26.COV2.S vaccine versus placebo. The CDR3 loop is CASGLSGTGSSGYTF. CDR3 DNA sequence: TGTGCTAGTGGTTTATCCGGGACAGGAAGTTCTGGCTACACCTTC.